A selection of T cell receptor beta chains follows, all from one sample in a study of lymphopenia after photon versus proton radiotherapy. Measured with immunoSEQ multiplex PCR; TCRdb has only the in-frame clones, and not every one. The data contain 150,000 to 200,000 clones, more than 85% of them singletons. Material: peripheral blood, obtained from a patient treated with photon-based radiotherapy. These receptors were taken from a man aged 50-59 years with gastric cancer. Both conserved end residues are part of each CDR3. The D gene is left open where the match is weak. The size of a clone is reported for some rows only, either as once, few or many, or as a class for expanded clones.

v_call	clone_size	j_call	d_call	cdr3_nt	cdr3_aa
TRBV5-1	.	TRBJ2-1	.	TGCGCCAGCAGCCCGGGACCTTACAATGAGCAGTTCTTC	CASSPGPYNEQFF
TRBV6-5	.	TRBJ1-1	.	TGTGCCAGCAGTCCTCTCGACAGGAACACTGAAGCTTTCTTT	CASSPLDRNTEAFF
TRBV6-1	.	TRBJ2-3	TRBD2	TGTGCCAGCAGTCTACTAGCGGGAGTTCAAGATACGCAGTATTTT	CASSLLAGVQDTQYF
TRBV6-6	.	TRBJ2-3	.	TGTGCCAGCACCCTCGACAGTGCTAGCACAGATACGCAGTATTTT	CASTLDSASTDTQYF
TRBV19	.	TRBJ2-7	.	TGTGCCAGTAGTAGGGCCAGCTCAGCCTACGAGCAGTACTTC	CASSRASSAYEQYF
TRBV27	.	TRBJ1-5	.	TGTGCCAGCAGTTTCGACAGGCTGAGCAATCAGCCCCAGCATTTT	CASSFDRLSNQPQHF
TRBV6-5	.	TRBJ2-7	.	TGTGCCAGCAGATACGGGAGCTCCTACGAGCAGTACTTC	CASRYGSSYEQYF
TRBV9	.	TRBJ1-4	TRBD1	TGTGCCAGCAGCGATGGACAGGGGAGGGAAAAACTGTTTTTT	CASSDGQGREKLFF
TRBV10-1	few	TRBJ1-5	TRBD1	TGCGCCAGCAGTGAGCCTACAGGGGGTGAGAGCAATCAGCCCCAGCATTTT	CASSEPTGGESNQPQHF
TRBV23-1	.	TRBJ2-5	TRBD1	TGCGCCAGCAGTCAAACGACAGGGGGCAACCAAGAGACCCAGTACTTC	CASSQTTGGNQETQYF
TRBV5-1	.	TRBJ2-7	TRBD1	TGCGCCAGCAGCGCCAGGGGGCCCCCCTACGAGCAGTACTTC	CASSARGPPYEQYF
TRBV7-6	.	TRBJ1-2	.	TGTGCCAGCAGCTTAGAAGGACGGAGCTATGGCTACACCTTC	CASSLEGRSYGYTF
TRBV25-1	.	TRBJ1-2	.	TGTGCCAGCAGTGAACCTGGGACAAGTAACTATGGCTACACCTTC	CASSEPGTSNYGYTF
TRBV2	.	TRBJ1-2	.	TGTGCCAGCAGTCCGACAGAAAACTATGGCTACACCTTC	CASSPTENYGYTF
TRBV7-9	few	TRBJ2-1	TRBD1	TGTGCCAGCAGCGCCGGGACAGGGGCATACAATGAGCAGTTCTTC	CASSAGTGAYNEQFF
TRBV19	.	TRBJ2-7	.	TGTGCCAGTAGTATGAGTCTTGGGGCAGGGTATCCCCACGAGCAGTACTTC	CASSMSLGAGYPHEQYF
TRBV20-1	once	TRBJ2-7	TRBD2	TGCAGTGCCAAGGAAGGCGGGAGGCCGCTCTTC	CSAKEGGRPLF
TRBV10-2	once	TRBJ2-7	TRBD1	TGCGCCAGCAGTGACCCAACAGGGGACGGGGAATACGAGCAGTACTTC	CASSDPTGDGEYEQYF
TRBV7-2	.	TRBJ1-5	.	TGTGCCAGCAGCTTAAGAGTGGGGAATCAGCCCCAGCATTTT	CASSLRVGNQPQHF
TRBV6-1	.	TRBJ2-3	.	TGTGCCAGCAGTGAACGGGACTCCCTGTGGGGCACAGATACGCAGTATTTT	CASSERDSLWGTDTQYF
TRBV9	.	TRBJ1-2	TRBD1	TGTGCCAGCAGCGACCGCGCGGACAGGCTCTCCTATGGCTACACCTTC	CASSDRADRLSYGYTF
TRBV28	.	TRBJ2-7	.	TGTGCCAGCAGTTTTGGGTCCTACGAGCAGTACTTC	CASSFGSYEQYF
TRBV19	.	TRBJ1-2	.	TGTGCCAGTAGCCCCGGGGGAGCTAACTATGGCTACACCTTC	CASSPGGANYGYTF
TRBV9	.	TRBJ2-1	.	TGTGCCAGCAGCGTAGTGGCAGGGGGTAGGAGGAGGGAATTGTACAATGAGCAGTTCTTC	CASSVVAGGRRRELYNEQFF
TRBV28	.	TRBJ1-4	TRBD1	TGTGCCAGCAGCCGAGGGACAGGCAATGAAAAACTGTTTTTT	CASSRGTGNEKLFF